A single TCR beta chain is shown here with its context. Its antigen is currently unknown. The data originate from a study of T cell responses to AZD1222 COVID-19 vaccine. The study's findings and limits: Just five to seven AZD1222 recipients tested seropositive at baseline. Within unmutated variant regions lay the reported targets of nearly half of spike-specific TCRs.

The CDR3 totals 15 residues. After removal of 2 bases from V and 0 bases from J, the junction contained 1 base not matched to a gene. The germline gives CDR1 MNHEY, CDR2 SMNVEV (reference sequence). TCRdb keeps only in-frame clones here, not all; method: immunoSEQ multiplex PCR. There are 150,000 or so clones in the sample; about 89% occur only once, and 5% to 6.5% lies in the top ten. The sample was peripheral blood, taken on day 0 of AZD1222 vaccination. This sequence originates from an adult in good health. The chain combines TRBV27 with TRBJ2-7; 10 bases map to TRBD2. CDR3 DNA sequence: TGTGCCAGCAGTTTACTAGCGGGGGCCTCCTACGAGCAGTACTTC. Its translation: CASSLLAGASYEQYF.